These 31 T cell receptor beta chains originate from one sample sequenced in a study of blood T cell repertoires in COVID-19. Measured with immunoSEQ multiplex PCR; TCRdb has only the in-frame clones, and not every one. There are approximately 260,000 clones in the sample; roughly 85% occur only once, and approximately 6.6% lies in the top ten. Source material: PBMCs or T cells enriched from blood (not recorded which). These TCRs come from a woman between 45 and 65 years old who had been exposed to COVID-19.

J is TRBJ1-1 and V is TRBV19, with 9 bases fitting TRBD1. The CDR3 contains 16 residues. J was trimmed by 0 bases and V by 2 bases; bases with no gene match: 4. Germline CDR1 is LNHDA and CDR2 is SQIVND (reference sequence). CDR3 coding DNA: TGTGCCAGTAGTATACGGTGGACAGGGGTGAACACTGAAGCTTTCTTT. Translation: CASSIRWTGVNTEAFF.

The chain employs TRBV11-2 and TRBJ1-1, with D perhaps matching TRBD1 (5 bases). CDR1 SGHAT and CDR2 FQNNGV come from the germline V gene. The CDR3 extends over 14 amino acids. Trimming stripped 7 bases from V and 5 bases from J, with 17 bases between. CDR3 protein: CASTRGGRSTEAFF. CDR3 bases: TGTGCCAGCACTAGGGGAGGGAGGAGTACTGAAGCTTTCTTT.

This clone occurred once. DNA of the CDR3: TGCGCCAGCAGCTTCGACATCAGAACAGGGAAGAACGCTTTCTTT. Protein: CASSFDIRTGKNAFF. This sequence joins TRBV5-1 and TRBJ1-1; perhaps TRBD1 as D (6 bases). CDR3 length equals 15 residues. Trimming stripped 2 bases from V and 11 bases from J, with 22 bases between. Germline assignment: CDR1 SGHRS and CDR2 YFSETQ.

The CDR3 DNA sequence: TGTGCCAGCAGCTCACCGGTTGGGGGCCAGGGGGAGACCCAGTACTTC. Translating gives CASSSPVGGQGETQYF. This chain uses TRBV11-2 with TRBJ2-5; D may be TRBD1 (6 bases). This CDR3 has 16 amino acids. CDR1 is SGHAT and CDR2 is FQNNGV in the germline V gene. Trimming removed 4 bases from V and 5 bases from J, with 20 bases in between.

The J gene is TRBJ2-5, the V gene TRBV14; 10 nucleotides agree with TRBD1. This CDR3 spans 19 amino acids. Germline V gene sequence: CDR1 SGHDN, CDR2 FVKESK. V lost 5 bases to trimming and J lost 5 bases; unmatched junction nucleotides: 20. CDR3 protein: CASSSRPGTGAPFGETQYF. The CDR3 region has the DNA TGTGCCAGCAGCTCCAGACCCGGGACAGGGGCCCCCTTTGGGGAGACCCAGTACTTC.

This clone was recorded once. This sequence joins TRBV6-2 or TRBV6-3 and TRBJ1-4, with TRBD1 identical over 8 bases. Losses at the gene ends were 0 bases for V and 8 bases for J; bases not matched to a gene: 11. Germline lookup yields CDR1 MNHEY and CDR2 SVGEGT. The CDR3 length is 17 residues. This chain's CDR3 is CASSYSSEGTGREKLFF. DNA of the CDR3: TGTGCCAGCAGTTACTCATCTGAGGGGACAGGAAGGGAAAAACTGTTTTTT.

This chain links TRBV2 with TRBJ1-2; no reliable D call. The CDR3 is 15 amino acids. The V end lost 6 bases, the J end lost 0 bases, and 14 bases lay between the germline ends. Germline V gene data show CDR1 as SNHLY and CDR2 as FYNNEI. The CDR3, as DNA: TGTGCCAGCAGATTTACCCCCACTTCTAACTATGGCTACACCTTC. This gives the protein CASRFTPTSNYGYTF.

The chain is built from TRBV2 and TRBJ1-3, with D perhaps matching TRBD1 (6 bases). Germline V gene lookup returns CDR1 SNHLY and CDR2 FYNNEI. The CDR3 loop spans 17 amino acids. Trimming cost V 3 bases and J 4 bases, with 19 bases left between them. The chain's CDR3 is CASSDLLGQIVGNTIYF. DNA of the CDR3: TGTGCCAGCAGTGATCTCTTAGGACAGATAGTAGGAAACACCATATATTTT.

The chain is built from TRBV6-2 or TRBV6-3 and TRBJ2-1, with D perhaps TRBD2 (5 bases). The germline V gene has CDR1 MNHEY and CDR2 SVGEGT. The V end lost 6 bases, the J end lost 7 bases, and 13 bases lay between the germline ends. The CDR3 covers 13 residues. The CDR3 protein is CASSPTSLNEQFF. The CDR3 DNA reads TGTGCCAGCAGCCCCACTAGTTTGAATGAGCAGTTCTTC.

The V and J genes are TRBV14 and TRBJ2-7, with 8 bases matching TRBD2. The junction had 13 bases not matched to a gene; V was cut back by 3 bases and J by 3 bases. The germline gives CDR1 SGHDN, CDR2 FVKESK. CDR3 size: 17 residues. The CDR3 loop is CASSQGAGALGYYEQYF. For the CDR3, the DNA is TGTGCCAGCAGCCAGGGAGCGGGGGCCCTAGGGTACTACGAGCAGTACTTC.

The V call is TRBV6-1, the J call TRBJ1-4; D remains unclear. Germline V gene lookup returns CDR1 MNHNS and CDR2 SASEGT. V lost 1 base and J 8 bases, leaving 8 bases between the germline ends. The CDR3 sequence is 13 residues long. For the CDR3, the DNA is TGTGCCAGCAGTGAAGTGGGGAGAGAAAAACTGTTTTTT. It is translated as CASSEVGREKLFF.

This chain joins TRBV7-8 and TRBJ2-7; 11 bases align to TRBD1. The CDR3 consists of 14 residues. Germline V gene lookup returns CDR1 SGHVS and CDR2 FQNEAQ. Trimming took 5 bases from V and 5 from J; bases not matched to a gene: 5. Written as DNA, the CDR3 is TGTGCCAGCAGCCCGGGACAGGGGGAGAACGAGCAGTACTTC. This codes for CASSPGQGENEQYF.

The chain links TRBV4-1 to TRBJ1-6; D perhaps matches TRBD1 (6 bases). The germline gives CDR1 MGHRA, CDR2 YSYEKL. The CDR3 length is 14 residues. V was pared by 4 bases and J by 7 bases, with 11 bases between. The CDR3 DNA reads TGCGCCAGCAGCCGTATTACAGGGAATTCACCCCTCCACTTT. As protein: CASSRITGNSPLHF.

The chain combines TRBV18 with TRBJ1-2; 9 nucleotides align to TRBD1. CDR1 is KGHSH and CDR2 is LQKENI in the germline V gene. V gave up 1 base and J gave up 8 bases; unmatched junction bases: 8. This CDR3 has 15 residues. In DNA, the CDR3 is TGTGCCAGCTCACCACAGGACAGGGGTGTTGGAGGCTACACCTTC. This sequence encodes CASSPQDRGVGGYTF.

Remarks on this clone: This sample includes further DNA sequences coding for the same CDR3. The genes are TRBV29-1 and TRBJ2-7; tentatively, D is TRBD1 (6 bases). In germline, CDR1 is SQVTM, CDR2 ANQGSEA. Trimming stripped 5 bases from V and 1 base from J, with 12 bases between. The CDR3 consists of 13 residues. CDR3 sequence: CSVKQGLSYEQYF. In DNA form, the CDR3 reads TGCAGCGTTAAACAGGGCCTGTCCTACGAGCAGTACTTC.

This clone was picked up a small number of times. The chain couples TRBV5-4 to TRBJ1-1; TRBD1 is a possible D gene (5 bases). Trimming removed 6 bases from V and 1 base from J, with 16 bases in between. Per germline, CDR1 SGHNT and CDR2 YYREEE (reference sequence). This CDR3 has 15 residues. CDR3 sequence reads: CASTSLGGSNTEAFF. The CDR3 DNA sequence: TGTGCCAGCACCTCCCTGGGGGGGTCGAACACTGAAGCTTTCTTT.

As regards this clone: The junction does not match germline at one end; this may be a read error. The chain links TRBV2 to TRBJ1-2, with D maybe TRBD1 (5 bases). The CDR3 has 15 amino acids. Germline V gene data show CDR1 as SNHLY and CDR2 as FYNNEI. The CDR3 nucleotides read TGTGCCAGCGTTAGGACACAGGCTCCCCTCTATGCTCTGGCCTTC. Translating it yields CASVRTQAPLYALAF.

This chain connects TRBV5-8 to TRBJ1-1, with TRBD1 identical over 7 bases. Looked up from germline, CDR1 is SGHTS and CDR2 is YDEGEE. This CDR3 comprises 11 residues. V was clipped by 2 bases and J by 11 bases; unmatched bases: 3. The CDR3 region is CASSFGQVAFF. CDR3 in DNA: TGTGCCAGCAGCTTCGGACAGGTGGCTTTCTTT.

This clone appeared a single time. The chain is built from TRBV6-5 and TRBJ1-5; tentative D call: TRBD1 (5 bases). Trimming shortened V by 7 bases and J by 2 bases, and 12 bases separated the two germline ends. This CDR3 spans 14 amino acids. The germline gives CDR1 MNHEY, CDR2 SVGAGI. This CDR3 is CASKGSTGNQPQHF. Here the CDR3 DNA reads TGTGCCAGCAAAGGGTCGACAGGCAATCAGCCCCAGCATTTT.

This chain connects TRBV7-8 to TRBJ2-2; TRBD2 agrees at 8 bases. The trim removed 6 bases at V and 7 bases at J, leaving 10 bases unmatched. From germline, CDR1 is SGHVS and CDR2 FQNEAQ. This CDR3 comprises 15 residues. CDR3: CASRPRAGENGELFF. The CDR3 region has the DNA TGTGCCAGCAGGCCGCGAGCGGGGGAGAACGGGGAGCTGTTTTTT.

This chain joins TRBV12-3 or TRBV12-4 and TRBJ2-7, with TRBD1 as a possible D gene (6 bases). The CDR3 has 13 amino acids. The germline V and J ends were trimmed by 7 bases and 6 bases, with 16 bases remaining between them. The DNA of the CDR3 is TGTGCCAGCACCATACAGGGTTATCTCGAGCAGTACTTC. Translating it yields CASTIQGYLEQYF.

This chain joins TRBV5-1 and TRBJ2-2, with 8 positions matching TRBD2. The V gene end was trimmed by 4 bases and the J gene end by 5 bases; junction bases not matched to a gene: 10. This CDR3 contains 16 residues. CDR1 is SGHRS and CDR2 is YFSETQ in the germline V gene. The CDR3: CASSHSSGGPTGELFF. In nucleotides, the CDR3 is TGCGCCAGCAGCCATTCGAGCGGGGGCCCAACCGGGGAGCTGTTTTTT.

This chain joins TRBV18 and TRBJ1-1, with TRBD1 identical over 9 bases. Germline trimming cut 6 bases from V and 1 base from J; bases unmatched to any gene: 12. This CDR3 is 17 amino acids long. Germline assignment: CDR1 KGHSH and CDR2 LQKENI. CDR3 amino acids: CASSPARRTGENTEAFF. CDR3 DNA: TGTGCCAGCTCGCCAGCGAGAAGGACAGGGGAGAACACTGAAGCTTTCTTT.

With respect to this clone: The same CDR3 also results from other DNA sequences found in this sample. The chain links TRBV12-3 or TRBV12-4 to TRBJ1-1; maybe TRBD1 (6 bases). This CDR3 region has 13 residues. Trimming pared 7 bases from V and 1 base from J, leaving 10 bases between. CDR3: CASTLDRNTEAFF. The CDR3 nucleotides are TGTGCCAGCACCTTGGACAGGAACACTGAAGCTTTCTTT.

J is TRBJ2-7 and V is TRBV2, with 7 bases aligning to TRBD1. The V segment lost 10 bases and the J segment 2 bases; nucleotides outside the gene matches: 8. Germline CDR1 reads SNHLY; CDR2 reads FYNNEI. CDR3 length equals 13 residues. The CDR3, as DNA: TGTGCCACGGCGACAGGGATGACCTACGAGCAGTACTTC. It is translated as CATATGMTYEQYF.

This chain connects TRBV7-8 to TRBJ1-5, with D tentatively TRBD1 (6 bases). Per the germline V gene, CDR1 is SGHVS and CDR2 is FQNEAQ. V was shortened by 1 base and J by 1 base, with 17 bases between the two germline ends. This CDR3 contains 18 residues. The CDR3 is CASSLVPGGGPSNQPQHF. The CDR3 bases are TGTGCCAGCAGCTTAGTGCCCGGCGGGGGGCCGAGCAATCAGCCCCAGCATTTT.

J is TRBJ1-6 and V is TRBV12-5, with TRBD1 matching 9 bases. This CDR3 spans 14 amino acids. Germline trimming cut 5 bases from V and 7 bases from J; bases unmatched to any gene: 3. Per the germline V gene, CDR1 is LGHNT and CDR2 is FRNRAP. This CDR3 is CASGVTGGNSPLHF. The CDR3 nucleotides are TGTGCTAGTGGTGTTACAGGGGGCAATTCACCCCTCCACTTT.

CDR3 region: CASSILAGETQYF. CDR3 in DNA: TGTGCCAGTAGTATCCTAGCGGGGGAGACCCAGTACTTC. The chain couples TRBV19 to TRBJ2-5; 9 bases match TRBD2. V trimming: 3 bases; J trimming: 5 bases; junction bases outside the gene matches: 1. Germline values: CDR1 LNHDA, CDR2 SQIVND (reference sequence). CDR3 length: 13 amino acids.

The chain has TRBV27 and TRBJ1-1; no clear D gene. V was pared by 6 bases and J by 0 bases, with 14 bases between. The CDR3 loop spans 15 amino acids. Per the germline V gene, CDR1 is MNHEY and CDR2 is SMNVEV (reference sequence). CDR3 loop: CASSLDVPMNTEAFF. The CDR3 DNA follows: TGTGCCAGCAGCCTAGATGTGCCTATGAACACTGAAGCTTTCTTT.

This chain joins TRBV10-3 and TRBJ1-2, with 8 positions matching TRBD1. This CDR3 region has 14 residues. With 2 bases clipped from V and 7 bases from J, the junction kept 6 bases outside the gene matches. Germline CDR1 reads ENHRY; CDR2 reads SYGVKD. The CDR3 bases are TGTGCCATCAGTGAGCCAGGGGGCCCGCTTGGCTACACCTTC. Translated: CAISEPGGPLGYTF.

The chain joins TRBV21-1 to TRBJ2-1; the D segment call TRBD1 is taken from the table without a DNA check. TRBV21-1 is a listed pseudogene. The CDR3 extends over 13 amino acids. CDR3 bases: TGTGCCGCCAAACAGGACACTGGGAATGAGCAGTTCTTC. It translates to CAAKQDTGNEQFF.